This TCR beta chain was observed in a study of Graves' ophthalmopathy and Graves' hyperthyroidism. TCR beta CDR3 regions were amplified from RNA transcripts. RT-PCR in the first round used HTBI primers; a second-round multiplex PCR followed. Each CDR3 protein is one row after TCRdb ran MiXCR on the multiplex PCR reads. The data hold over a million distinct CDR3 sequences, with around a third observed a single time. Study-level results: Sensitivity of about 70% and specificity of 72.22% were achieved by the model that predicted ophthalmopathy progression. Clonotypes were expanded in thyroid at above 0.001 frequency, and most also appeared in blood.

The CDR3 is 17 residues long. Trimming left V 2 bases short and J 0 bases short, with 16 bases between. The germline V gene has CDR1 SQVTM and CDR2 ANQGSEA. This clonotype was seen repeatedly, ten times or more. As yet, its antigen is unknown. The receptor's source is an adult man with Graves' hyperthyroidism. The specimen was peripheral blood or thyroid tissue (not recorded which). The chain joins TRBV29-1 to TRBJ2-2, with D possibly being TRBD2 (6 bases). The CDR3 spells CSVETLGGHSNTGELFF. DNA of the CDR3: TGCAGCGTTGAAACTTTAGGAGGGCACTCGAACACCGGGGAGCTGTTTTTT.